Detailed here is one T cell receptor beta chain. What it recognizes is unknown. V was pared by 3 bases and J by 2 bases, with 10 bases between. The CDR3 is made up of 14 amino acids. The V gene's germline CDR1 is SGHVS and CDR2 FQNEAQ. This record comes from a study of beta chain features in type 1 diabetes. Study-level findings and limits: Any PCR bias toward short templates would affect both groups alike.

Isolated RNA was reverse transcribed in full, so expressed TCRB transcripts were sequenced. Libraries were prepared by immunoSEQ multiplex PCR; TCRdb keeps only in-frame clonotypes and omits some of them. Of 390,000 or so clones detected, 11% to 15% appear once; the ten largest clones hold roughly 0.033%. The V and J genes are TRBV7-8 and TRBJ2-5; D remains ambiguous. Specimen: naive CD4+ T cells from blood. The origin of this receptor is a man aged 30-40 years in good health. CDR3 sequence: CASSFQTRQETQYF. For the CDR3, the DNA is TGTGCCAGCAGCTTTCAGACCAGGCAAGAGACCCAGTACTTC.